Listed below are T cell receptor beta chains from one sample, sequenced in a study of CD8+ T cells in alopecia areata. Produced via immunoSEQ multiplex PCR; TCRdb's table is partial and in-frame only. Of roughly 200,000 clones in the sample, around three fifths were seen once. The sequencing used CD8+ T cells sorted from blood, collected at week 24, from a patient treated with tofacitinib. Receptors were obtained from a human donor with alopecia areata. The CDR3 runs from the conserved cysteine through the conserved F or W. A D gene is named only where the DNA matches it firmly. A clone size is listed for some rows: how often the clone was seen (once, few, many), or a class if it is expanded.

D: TRBD1
size: -
J: TRBJ1-6
V: TRBV15
DNA: TGTGCCACCAGGGAGACAGGGGGTAGCTCCTATAATTCACCCCTCCACTTT
CDR3: CATRETGGSSYNSPLHF

D: -
size: few
J: TRBJ1-1
V: TRBV30
DNA: TGTGCCTGGAGCCTCGACGGCGCTTCTGAAGCTTTCTTT
CDR3: CAWSLDGASEAFF

D: TRBD2
size: -
J: TRBJ2-7
V: TRBV11-1
DNA: TGTGCCAGCAGTGGACTAGCGGGTCCGTACGAGCAGTACTTC
CDR3: CASSGLAGPYEQYF

D: TRBD2
size: -
J: TRBJ2-7
V: TRBV13
DNA: TGTGCCAGCAGCTTAAGGCAGGGGACTAGGGGCGAGCAGTACTTC
CDR3: CASSLRQGTRGEQYF

D: -
size: -
J: TRBJ2-7
V: TRBV5-1
DNA: TGCGCCAGCAGCTCTGCCTACGAGCAGTACTTC
CDR3: CASSSAYEQYF

D: -
size: -
J: TRBJ2-7
V: TRBV5-1
DNA: TGCGCCAGCAGCTTGGGGGCTTACGAGCAGTACTTC
CDR3: CASSLGAYEQYF

D: -
size: -
J: TRBJ2-3
V: TRBV7-2
DNA: TGTGCCAGCAGCTCCAGGGACGGATACACAGATACGCAGTATTTT
CDR3: CASSSRDGYTDTQYF

D: -
size: -
J: TRBJ1-6
V: TRBV14
DNA: TGTGCCAGCAGACTGAGCGTCGGGGGCTCCTATAATTCACCCCTCCACTTT
CDR3: CASRLSVGGSYNSPLHF

D: -
size: -
J: TRBJ2-2
V: TRBV30
DNA: TGTGCCTGGAGTGGGGGAGTGGGCACCGGGGAGCTGTTTTTT
CDR3: CAWSGGVGTGELFF

D: TRBD2
size: -
J: TRBJ2-1
V: TRBV29-1
DNA: TGCAGCGTTGAAGGGCGGGGGGGCTCCTACAATGAGCAGTTCTTC
CDR3: CSVEGRGGSYNEQFF

D: -
size: -
J: TRBJ1-2
V: TRBV19
DNA: TGTGCCAGTACCCGCAGGCCGGTTTTGGGCTATGGCTACACCTTC
CDR3: CASTRRPVLGYGYTF

D: -
size: few
J: TRBJ2-5
V: TRBV9
DNA: TGTGCCAGCAGCGATGGAGGCGGGTCGGAGACCCAGTACTTC
CDR3: CASSDGGGSETQYF

D: -
size: -
J: TRBJ1-1
V: TRBV10-3
DNA: TGTGCCATCAGTGAGTACAGCATGAACACTGAAGCTTTCTTT
CDR3: CAISEYSMNTEAFF

D: -
size: -
J: TRBJ2-7
V: TRBV13
DNA: TGTGCCAGCAGTTTTACGGGGATCTGGGACGAGCAGTACTTC
CDR3: CASSFTGIWDEQYF

D: -
size: -
J: TRBJ2-7
V: TRBV7-9
DNA: TGTGCCAGCAGCTTACCACAGGCCCCCTACGAGCAGTACTTC
CDR3: CASSLPQAPYEQYF

D: TRBD1
size: few
J: TRBJ1-5
V: TRBV30
DNA: TGTGCCTGGAGTCCGGGACAGGGGACGCAGCCCCAGCATTTT
CDR3: CAWSPGQGTQPQHF

D: -
size: -
J: TRBJ2-3
V: TRBV5-6
DNA: TGTGCCAGCAGCAGCGGGACAATAGATACGCAGTATTTT
CDR3: CASSSGTIDTQYF

D: -
size: -
J: TRBJ1-5
V: TRBV6-5
DNA: TGTGCCAGCAGTTACGGGGGAGGTCAGCCCCAGCATTTT
CDR3: CASSYGGGQPQHF

D: -
size: -
J: TRBJ2-5
V: TRBV15
DNA: TGTGCCACTCAGAACAGCACACAAGAGACCCAGTACTTC
CDR3: CATQNSTQETQYF

D: -
size: -
J: TRBJ2-3
V: TRBV2
DNA: TGTGCCAGCAGTGAAAGCGCTTTCGGCTCAGATACGCAGTATTTT
CDR3: CASSESAFGSDTQYF

D: TRBD1
size: -
J: TRBJ2-3
V: TRBV5-1
DNA: TGCGCCAGCAGCACCGGGACAGGGGAATGGGCAGATACGCAGTATTTT
CDR3: CASSTGTGEWADTQYF

D: -
size: -
J: TRBJ2-7
V: TRBV5-6
DNA: TGTGCCAGCAGCTTGACGTCCGAGCAGTACTTC
CDR3: CASSLTSEQYF

D: TRBD1
size: few
J: TRBJ2-2
V: TRBV30
DNA: TGTGCCTGGAGTGTTAGACAGGGTGACACCGGGGAGCTGTTTTTT
CDR3: CAWSVRQGDTGELFF

D: TRBD1
size: -
J: TRBJ2-1
V: TRBV13
DNA: TGTGCCAGCAGCTCCCCGACAGGGACGGTGGACAATGAGCAGTTCTTC
CDR3: CASSSPTGTVDNEQFF

D: -
size: -
J: TRBJ1-2
V: TRBV29-1
DNA: TGCAGCGTGTCAGGGACCTATGGCTACACCTTC
CDR3: CSVSGTYGYTF

D: -
size: -
J: TRBJ1-2
V: TRBV25-1
DNA: TGTGCCAGCAGTGAGTGGGGGAACTATGGCTACACCTTC
CDR3: CASSEWGNYGYTF

D: -
size: once
J: TRBJ2-3
V: TRBV11-2
DNA: TGTGCCAGCAGCTTTCCATTGGGACGGATAACAGATACGCAGTATTTT
CDR3: CASSFPLGRITDTQYF

D: -
size: -
J: TRBJ1-1
V: TRBV29-1
DNA: TGCAGCGTTGACGAGGGGGGGTCGTTGAACACTGAAGCTTTCTTT
CDR3: CSVDEGGSLNTEAFF

D: -
size: -
J: TRBJ1-1
V: TRBV5-1
DNA: TGCGCCAGCAGCTTACACAGGGTGACGGCTGGGAACACTGAAGCTTTCTTT
CDR3: CASSLHRVTAGNTEAFF

D: TRBD2
size: -
J: TRBJ2-3
V: TRBV27
DNA: TGTGCCAGCAGTCCGGGACTAGGCACAGATACGCAGTATTTT
CDR3: CASSPGLGTDTQYF

D: -
size: -
J: TRBJ1-1
V: TRBV27
DNA: TGTGCCAGCAGTTTATCGCCCTCGACAGTGAACACTGAAGCTTTCTTT
CDR3: CASSLSPSTVNTEAFF

D: TRBD1
size: few
J: TRBJ1-2
V: TRBV29-1
DNA: TGCAGCGTTGTGTCCGGACAGGCTTATGGCTACACCTTC
CDR3: CSVVSGQAYGYTF

D: -
size: -
J: TRBJ2-4
V: TRBV10-3
DNA: TGTGCCATCAGTGAGACCGTGGGGTCAGCCAAAAACATTCAGTACTTC
CDR3: CAISETVGSAKNIQYF

D: -
size: -
J: TRBJ1-2
V: TRBV2
DNA: TGTGCCAGCAGTTCTGATAGGACAGACAACTATGGCTACACCTTC
CDR3: CASSSDRTDNYGYTF

D: -
size: few
J: TRBJ1-2
V: TRBV7-9
DNA: TGTGCCAGCAGCCTCGACTACACCTTC
CDR3: CASSLDYTF

D: -
size: few
J: TRBJ2-7
V: TRBV18
DNA: TGTGCCAGCTCACCTCGCGACACAGCTAGCTCCTACGAGCAGTACTTC
CDR3: CASSPRDTASSYEQYF

D: -
size: -
J: TRBJ2-5
V: TRBV9
DNA: TGTGCCAGCAGCGCCAGATCCGGGTCCTATTGGCAGACCCAGTACTTC
CDR3: CASSARSGSYWQTQYF

D: -
size: -
J: TRBJ1-2
V: TRBV4-1
DNA: TGCGCCAGCAGCCAAGTCTTAACAGGATATGGCTACACCTTC
CDR3: CASSQVLTGYGYTF

D: -
size: few
J: TRBJ1-1
V: TRBV12-5
DNA: TGTGCTAGTGCCCACGACAGGGAAGCTTTCTTT
CDR3: CASAHDREAFF

D: -
size: -
J: TRBJ2-7
V: TRBV13
DNA: TGTGCCAGCAGCCGCTACTACGAGCAGTACTTC
CDR3: CASSRYYEQYF

D: TRBD1
size: -
J: TRBJ2-7
V: TRBV29-1
DNA: TGCAGCGGGACCGGGACAGGGTCCTACGAGCAGTACTTC
CDR3: CSGTGTGSYEQYF

D: -
size: few
J: TRBJ2-7
V: TRBV7-9
DNA: TGTGCCAGCAGCTTGCGACAGGAGCAGTACTTC
CDR3: CASSLRQEQYF

D: -
size: few
J: TRBJ2-7
V: TRBV4-1
DNA: TGCGCCAGCAGCCAAGACAGCTACGAGCAGTACTTC
CDR3: CASSQDSYEQYF

D: -
size: -
J: TRBJ2-5
V: TRBV6-5
DNA: TGTGCCAGCACCTTAAACCCCAGAGAGACCCAGTACTTC
CDR3: CASTLNPRETQYF

D: TRBD2
size: -
J: TRBJ2-7
V: TRBV4-1
DNA: TGCGCCAGCAGCCAGATAGGACTAGCCTCCGAGCAGTACTTC
CDR3: CASSQIGLASEQYF

D: TRBD1
size: few
J: TRBJ1-5
V: TRBV28
DNA: TGTGCCAGCACCCAAAACCCTCGACAGGGGAATCAGCCCCAGCATTTT
CDR3: CASTQNPRQGNQPQHF

D: TRBD1
size: -
J: TRBJ2-4
V: TRBV5-6
DNA: TGTGCCAGCAGCATGGGACAGGGGCCCCCTTCGGCCAAAAACATTCAGTACTTC
CDR3: CASSMGQGPPSAKNIQYF

D: -
size: -
J: TRBJ2-5
V: TRBV5-4
DNA: TGTGCCAGCAGCTTGGGCGGGGGCCGGGAGACCCAGTACTTC
CDR3: CASSLGGGRETQYF

D: -
size: -
J: TRBJ2-6
V: TRBV21-1
DNA: TGTGCCAGCAGCCATCGGGGGGTCGGGGCCAACGTCCTGACTTTC
CDR3: CASSHRGVGANVLTF

D: -
size: -
J: TRBJ1-1
V: TRBV7-2
DNA: TGTGCCAGCAGCTTAAGATTCAGGAGCCCCATGAACACTGAAGCTTTCTTT
CDR3: CASSLRFRSPMNTEAFF

D: -
size: few
J: TRBJ2-5
V: TRBV29-1
DNA: TGCAGCGTTGAGCTTCCGGGGTGGCAAGAGACCCAGTACTTC
CDR3: CSVELPGWQETQYF

D: -
size: -
J: TRBJ2-5
V: TRBV2
DNA: TGTGCCAGCAGTCGACTCGACATGAATCAAGAGACCCAGTACTTC
CDR3: CASSRLDMNQETQYF